The sequence of this T cell receptor beta chain was determined in a study of cytomegalovirus exposure and HLA in healthy donors. CDR1 is LNHDA and CDR2 is SQIVND in the germline V gene (reference sequence). CDR3 length: 17 amino acids. Trimming cost V 7 bases and J 3 bases, with 19 bases left between them. Sequenced by immunoSEQ multiplex PCR; TCRdb stores in-frame clones only, minus some. The sample records roughly 79,000 clones, around 94% being singletons. The sequencing input was PBMCs. The rearrangement uses TRBV19 and TRBJ2-6, with D possibly being TRBD1 (6 bases). The sequence came from a young man in good health and CMV-seronegative. CDR3 region: CASKAGDAGFGANVLTF. CDR3 in DNA: TGTGCCAGTAAGGCAGGGGACGCTGGATTTGGGGCCAACGTCCTGACTTTC. Looking up the rest from reference TRBV19 and TRBJ2-6 gives the full variable domain: DGGITQSPKYLFRKEGQNVTLSCEQNLNHDAMYWYRQDPGQGLRLIYYSQIVNDFQKGDIAEGYSVSREKKESFPLTVTSAQKNPTAFYLCASKAGDAGFGANVLTFGAGSRLTVL.